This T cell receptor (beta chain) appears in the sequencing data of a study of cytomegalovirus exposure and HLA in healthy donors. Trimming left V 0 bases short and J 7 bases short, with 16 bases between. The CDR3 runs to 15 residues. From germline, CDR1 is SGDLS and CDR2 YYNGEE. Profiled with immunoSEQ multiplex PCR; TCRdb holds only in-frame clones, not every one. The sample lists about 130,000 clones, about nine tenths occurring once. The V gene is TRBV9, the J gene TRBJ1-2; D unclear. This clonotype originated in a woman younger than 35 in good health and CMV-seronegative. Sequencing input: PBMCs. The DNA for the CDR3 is TGTGCCAGCAGCGTAGTGCGCGGTGGAGGCTCTGGCTACACCTTC. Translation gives CASSVVRGGGSGYTF.